The present T cell receptor beta chain was sequenced within a study of shared clonotypes between healthy human individuals. Findings and caveats of the study: Among a handful of donors, approximately 5.4% of naive CD4 clonotypes were found in common.

Terminally differentiated effector memory CD45RA+ cells were excluded by CCR7 positive selection of CD45RO-negative cells. None of the donors, who were healthy HIV-negative adults, had recently had acute infections or vaccinations. The input for sorted-subset replicate PCRs was approximately 200 ng DNA, 30,000 or so T cell genomes. Measured with immunoSEQ multiplex PCR; TCRdb has only the in-frame clones, and not every one. Here the sample spans fewer than 700,000 clones, about 95% being singletons. About this clone: No antigen is known for it.

The CDR3 is 11 amino acids. Trimming left V 3 bases short and J 6 bases short, with 7 bases between. The chain is built from TRBV5-7 and TRBJ2-7; D remains unclear. TRBV5-7 is given ORF status, its function remaining uncertain. The sample taken for sequencing was naive CD8+ T cells sorted from blood. The TCR sequence derives from a woman aged 25 to 45 in good health. The CDR3 loop is CASSSTGEQYF. The CDR3 DNA sequence: TGTGCCAGCAGCTCCACGGGCGAGCAGTACTTC.